A single sample is the source of the 8 T cell receptor beta chains below, sequenced in a study of cytomegalovirus exposure and HLA in healthy donors. The PCR made use of 60 Vbeta and 13 Jbeta primers. The data were produced by immunoSEQ multiplex PCR, yet TCRdb's version contains in-frame clones alone and is incomplete. The top ten hold more than 0.55% of the sample, which has around 170,000 clones, about 80% seen once. Sequenced material: PBMCs. Receptors originate from a middle-aged woman in good health and CMV-seronegative.

The chain employs TRBV7-9 and TRBJ2-7; no firm D call. Trimming pared 5 bases from V and 3 bases from J, leaving 11 bases between. The CDR3 runs 13 residues. Germline CDR1 reads SEHNR; CDR2 reads FQNEAQ (reference sequence). The CDR3 coding sequence is TGTGCCAGCAGCCCCTACTCCGGCTACGAGCAGTACTTC. It is translated as CASSPYSGYEQYF.

This clone was detected once. Relative to the germline gene, one junction end is altered; a read error may explain this. The chain carries TRBV7-9 and TRBJ2-3, with TRBD2 identical over 13 bases. Germline loops: CDR1 SEHNR, CDR2 FQNEAQ (reference sequence). This CDR3 has 18 amino acids. The CDR3 region has the DNA TGTTCCAGCAGCGATGTACTAGCGGGAGGGGTTAGAACAGATACGCAGTATTTT. It is translated as CSSSDVLAGGVRTDTQYF.

This chain links TRBV10-3 with TRBJ1-4, with D maybe TRBD1 (5 bases). V was shortened by 0 bases and J by 7 bases, with 15 bases between the two germline ends. Germline V gives CDR1 ENHRY, CDR2 SYGVKD. The CDR3 spans 16 residues. The CDR3 loop reads CAISESTARSPEKLFF. Here the CDR3 DNA reads TGTGCCATCAGTGAGTCGACAGCCAGGAGTCCTGAAAAACTGTTTTTT.

J is TRBJ1-5 and V is TRBV19, with D unresolved. CDR1 and CDR2 (germline): LNHDA, SQIVND (reference sequence). Between the trimmed V and J ends, which lost 1 base and 1 base, there was a span of 5 bases. The CDR3 extends over 14 amino acids. CDR3 nucleotides: TGTGCCAGTAGTATAGCGGGGAGCAATCAGCCCCAGCATTTT. Translating it yields CASSIAGSNQPQHF.

The rearrangement links TRBV19 to TRBJ1-4; TRBD1 matches at 7 bases. CDR3 length: 15 residues. CDR1 and CDR2 (germline): LNHDA, SQIVND (reference sequence). The V segment lost 4 bases and the J segment 3 bases; nucleotides outside the gene matches: 5. This CDR3 is CASSTGQAANEKLFF. CDR3 bases: TGTGCCAGTAGTACTGGACAGGCGGCTAATGAAAAACTGTTTTTT.

In this sample, this clone turned up a few times. This chain uses TRBV4-3 with TRBJ2-7, with a tentative D call TRBD1 (6 bases). The CDR3 has 15 amino acids. In germline, CDR1 is LGHNA, CDR2 YSLEER. V was pared by 1 base and J by 6 bases, with 16 bases between. This CDR3 is CASSQVVRGLGEQYF. Written as DNA, the CDR3 is TGCGCCAGCAGCCAAGTGGTTAGGGGGTTGGGCGAGCAGTACTTC.

The chain carries TRBV25-1 and TRBJ1-1; 8 bases are shared with TRBD1. Germline lookup yields CDR1 MGHDK and CDR2 SYGVNS. CDR3 size: 15 residues. After removal of 6 bases from V and 6 bases from J, the junction contained 12 bases not matched to a gene. This chain's CDR3 is CASRGWTGPESEAFF. As DNA, the CDR3 is TGTGCCAGCAGGGGGTGGACAGGGCCTGAATCTGAAGCTTTCTTT. The entire variable domain, with the rest obtained from reference TRBV25-1 and TRBJ1-1, is as follows: EADIYQTPRYLVIGTGKKITLECSQTMGHDKMYWYQQDPGMELHLIHYSYGVNSTEKGDLSSESTVSRIRTEHFPLTLESARPSHTSQYLCASRGWTGPESEAFFGQGTRLTVV.

This chain uses TRBV27 with TRBJ2-5; the D gene is possibly TRBD1 (6 bases). This CDR3 has 16 amino acids. Germline V gene sequence: CDR1 MNHEY, CDR2 SMNVEV (reference sequence). Trimming removed 3 bases from V and 5 bases from J, with 19 bases in between. The CDR3, as DNA: TGTGCCAGCAGTTTGGGGGCCAGGGGCGCGGGTGAGACCCAGTACTTC. Protein: CASSLGARGAGETQYF.